The rows below give T cell receptor beta chains drawn from one sample of a study of Ad26.COV2.S vaccination and SARS-CoV-2 variants. The repertoire was sequenced with immunoSEQ multiplex PCR; TCRdb's copy has only in-frame clones and lacks some. The data show 200,000 to 250,000 clones, 70% to 90% seen once. The specimen was peripheral blood, collected in a trial of Ad26.COV2.S vaccine versus placebo. Every receptor here comes from a person aged 18-60 years who received the Ad26.COV2.S COVID-19 vaccine or a placebo. Each CDR3 is given with its conserved first and last residue. The D gene is left open where the match is weak. Clone size is stated in some rows and not others, as once, few, many or a class when expanded.

>TRBD2|TRBJ2-7|TRBV28|.
TGTGCCAGCAGTTTACTAGCGGTTAACTACGAGCAGTACTTC
CASSLLAVNYEQYF
>.|TRBJ1-1|TRBV27|.
TGTGCCAGCAGTTTAGGGGCGGGTGGGAACACTGAAGCTTTCTTT
CASSLGAGGNTEAFF
>.|TRBJ2-7|TRBV30|once
TGTGCCTGGAGTGTACCGGGGGCAGTTACGGGTGAGCAGTACTTC
CAWSVPGAVTGEQYF
>.|TRBJ1-1|TRBV7-9|.
TGTGCCAGCAGCTTAGGGGACCCCCGGAAAACTGAAGCTTTCTTT
CASSLGDPRKTEAFF
>.|TRBJ1-5|TRBV6-6|.
TGTGCCAGCAGTTACTCGGGGGGGGAGTATCAGCCCCAGCATTTT
CASSYSGGEYQPQHF
>.|TRBJ1-6|TRBV30|.
TGTGCCTGGAGTGTCCGCCGGAGCTCCTATAATTCACCCCTCCACTTT
CAWSVRRSSYNSPLHF
>TRBD2|TRBJ2-2|TRBV2|.
TGTGCCAGCAGTGGCAGGACTAGCGGGGGCACCGGGGAGCTGTTTTTT
CASSGRTSGGTGELFF
>TRBD1|TRBJ1-4|TRBV7-8|few
TGTGCCAGCAGCTCCCACCCTACAGGGGTGAAACTGTTTTTT
CASSSHPTGVKLFF
>TRBD2|TRBJ2-3|TRBV28|.
TGTGCCAGCAGTCAGACTAGCGGGGGGGCCAGCACAGATACGCAGTATTTT
CASSQTSGGASTDTQYF
>.|TRBJ2-2|TRBV11-3|.
TGTGCCAGCAGCTTAGGGTCACGGGCCCCGTGGACCGGGGAGCTGTTTTTT
CASSLGSRAPWTGELFF
>.|TRBJ1-5|TRBV7-2|.
TGTGCCAGCAGCCCCAGCAATCAGCCCCAGCATTTT
CASSPSNQPQHF
>.|TRBJ1-6|TRBV30|.
TGTGCCTGGAATGCGAATTCACCCCTCCACTTT
CAWNANSPLHF
>TRBD1|TRBJ2-7|TRBV5-1|.
TGCGCCAGCAGCTTAGCCGGGACAGAGGCTAACGAGCAGTACTTC
CASSLAGTEANEQYF
>TRBD2|TRBJ2-7|TRBV4-2|.
TGTGCCAGCAGCCAAGCGACTAGCGGGGGGGCAGTCGTGTACGAGCAGTACTTC
CASSQATSGGAVVYEQYF
>.|TRBJ1-1|TRBV23-1|.
TGCGCCAGCAGTCAATCCTCCAGGAACACTGAAGCTTTCTTT
CASSQSSRNTEAFF
>.|TRBJ2-3|TRBV11-2|.
TGTGCCAGCAGCTTAGAGCCCAGTCTTAGCACAGATACGCAGTATTTT
CASSLEPSLSTDTQYF
>.|TRBJ2-2|TRBV25-1|.
TGTGCCAGCCAACCCAGGGGCTCGGGCACCGGGGAGCTGTTTTTT
CASQPRGSGTGELFF
>TRBD2|TRBJ2-1|TRBV7-3|.
TGTGCCAGCAGCTTAAAACCCCCAGGCAGCGGGAGCAATGAGCAGTTCTTC
CASSLKPPGSGSNEQFF
>TRBD1|TRBJ2-7|TRBV5-1|.
TGCGCCAGCAGCTCGGGACAGGGGTTCGACGAGCAGTACTTC
CASSSGQGFDEQYF
>TRBD2|TRBJ2-7|TRBV11-2|.
TGTGCCAGCAGCTTAGGCCCAAGCGGGAGAGGCTACGAGCAGTACTTC
CASSLGPSGRGYEQYF
>TRBD2|TRBJ2-7|TRBV6-2/TRBV6-3|.
TGTGCCAGCAGTTACTCGGCGAGCGGGGAAATGGAGCGGGCCGAGCAGTACTTC
CASSYSASGEMERAEQYF
>.|TRBJ1-4|TRBV15|.
TGTGCCACCAGCAGAGGACCTAATGAAAAACTGTTTTTT
CATSRGPNEKLFF
>.|TRBJ2-1|TRBV14|once
TGTGCCAGCAGCCAGGGGGTTTCCATTTTTTACAATGAGCAGTTCTTC
CASSQGVSIFYNEQFF
>.|TRBJ1-2|TRBV6-5|.
TGTGCCAGCAGGATCGACAGGTTTTACGGCTACACCTTC
CASRIDRFYGYTF
>TRBD1|TRBJ1-1|TRBV7-9|.
TGTGCCAGCAGCGAACGTAAGGGGGCAAACACTGAAGCTTTCTTT
CASSERKGANTEAFF
>.|TRBJ2-7|TRBV7-2|.
TGTGCCAGCAGCCTCCTAGGGTCCGAGCAGTACTTC
CASSLLGSEQYF
>.|TRBJ2-3|TRBV29-1|.
TGCAGCGTTGAAGCCCTGGAGCTTGGAGGCACAGATACGCAGTATTTT
CSVEALELGGTDTQYF
>.|TRBJ2-7|TRBV24-1|.
TGTGCCACCAGTGGGTTTCAGGGCCACGAGCAGTACTTC
CATSGFQGHEQYF
>.|TRBJ2-3|TRBV24-1|.
TGTGCCACCAGTGACCCGTTTGCGAATACGCAGTATTTT
CATSDPFANTQYF
>TRBD1|TRBJ1-5|TRBV2|few
TGTGCCAGCAGTCCACAGGGGACCAATCAGCCCCAGCATTTT
CASSPQGTNQPQHF
>.|TRBJ1-3|TRBV3-1/TRBV3-2|.
TGTGCCAGCAGCCAAGATTTACATACACGTATAGGAGACTCTGGAAACACCATATATTTT
CASSQDLHTRIGDSGNTIYF
>TRBD2|TRBJ2-7|TRBV27|few
TGTGCCAGCAGTTTAGTGGGAGGGTACGAGCAGTACTTC
CASSLVGGYEQYF
>TRBD2|TRBJ2-7|TRBV5-1|.
TGCGCCAGCACCTTCGGGGGGGCCGGCGAGCAGTACTTC
CASTFGGAGEQYF
>TRBD2|TRBJ2-3|TRBV6-5|.
TGTGCCAGCAGTTCCATCCTAGCGGGGACAGATACGCAGTATTTT
CASSSILAGTDTQYF
>TRBD1|TRBJ1-6|TRBV19|.
TGTGCCAGTAGGCCGCAGGGGGCGGATTCACCCCTCCACTTT
CASRPQGADSPLHF
>.|TRBJ1-1|TRBV6-5|.
TGTGCCAGCAGTTACTCGTACGGGAACACTGAAGCTTTCTTT
CASSYSYGNTEAFF
>TRBD1|TRBJ2-1|TRBV3-1/TRBV3-2|.
TGTGCCAGCAGCCAACCTCAGGGGGCGGCGGGCTCCTACAATGAGCAGTTCTTC
CASSQPQGAAGSYNEQFF